The 12 T cell receptor beta chains below all came from one sample that was sequenced in a study of T cells expressing NK-cell markers. TCRdb re-called the 5' RACE reads; every CDR3 protein appears as one record, without DNA. The sample data list 350,000 to 500,000 distinct CDR3 sequences. Sequencing was carried out using blood T cells: a sorted CD56 or NKG2C T cell subset, CD4+ or CD8+ T cells, or bulk PBMC T cells (not recorded which). Source of these receptors: a woman between 18 and 70 years old in good health.

The genes are TRBV29-1 and TRBJ2-3; as DNA is missing, the TRBD2 call by TCRdb cannot be tested. CDR3 length: 14 amino acids. Germline CDR1 reads SQVTM; CDR2 reads ANQGSEA. CDR3 amino acids: CSVEASGGANTQYF.

This chain joins TRBV7-8 and TRBJ2-5; TCRdb calls TRBD1, which cannot be checked without DNA. This CDR3 spans 15 amino acids. Germline V gene lookup returns CDR1 SGHVS and CDR2 FQNEAQ. CDR3 protein: CASSFWTTGQETQYF.

The J gene is TRBJ1-2, the V gene TRBV29-1. Germline CDR1 reads SQVTM; CDR2 reads ANQGSEA. The CDR3 length is 12 residues. CDR3 region: CSVAGFSEGYTF. Complete variable domain (other parts from reference TRBV29-1 and TRBJ1-2): SAVISQKPSRDICQRGTSLTIQCQVDSQVTMMFWYRQQPGQSLTLIATANQGSEATYESGFVIDKFPISRPNLTFSTLTVSNMSPEDSSIYLCSVAGFSEGYTFGSGTRLTVV.

This rearrangement joins TRBV3-1 to TRBJ2-7; the D call from TCRdb, TRBD1, cannot be confirmed without DNA. Germline CDR1 and CDR2: LGHDT and YNNKEL (reference sequence). The CDR3 runs to 12 residues. The CDR3 loop is CASSRESYEQYF.

The V gene is TRBV20-1, the J gene TRBJ1-5; TCRdb calls TRBD1, which cannot be checked without DNA. Germline V lookup: CDR1 DFQATT, CDR2 SNEGSKA (reference sequence). CDR3 length equals 16 residues. The CDR3 loop is CSARVWGTGENQPQHF.

The chain uses TRBV3-1 and TRBJ2-7. The CDR3 totals 15 residues. The germline CDR1 and CDR2 sequences are LGHDT and YNNKEL (reference sequence). CDR3 in amino acids: CASSPSTDSTYEQYF.

CDR3 sequence reads: CASSLLAGGVYEQYF. The chain couples TRBV12-3 or TRBV12-4 to TRBJ2-7; no DNA is available, so the TRBD2 call from TCRdb remains unchecked. The CDR3 contains 15 residues.

The CDR3 sequence is CSAEGLWQGEAFF. V usage is TRBV20-1 and J usage is TRBJ1-1. CDR1 and CDR2 from the germline V gene are DFQATT and SNEGSKA (reference sequence). CDR3 length: 13 amino acids.

The rearrangement joins TRBV20-1 to TRBJ2-1; TCRdb's D gene call, TRBD2, goes unchecked for lack of DNA. Germline V gene sequence: CDR1 DFQATT, CDR2 SNEGSKA (reference sequence). This CDR3 spans 13 amino acids. The CDR3 spells CSASGSKYNEQFF.

V gene TRBV27 combines with J gene TRBJ1-6; TCRdb designates TRBD1, a call that cannot be tested without DNA. The CDR3 has 17 amino acids. Looked up from germline, CDR1 is MNHEY and CDR2 is SMNVEV (reference sequence). The CDR3 here is CASSLSFSLGQQSPLHF.

This chain joins TRBV20-1 and TRBJ2-7; TCRdb calls TRBD1, which cannot be checked without DNA. There are 13 residues in the CDR3. Germline lookup yields CDR1 DFQATT and CDR2 SNEGSKA (reference sequence). The CDR3 loop reads CSARDLGAYEQYF.

The genes are TRBV6-2 or TRBV6-3 and TRBJ2-4. The CDR3 spans 14 residues. CDR1 and CDR2 from the germline V gene are MNHEY and SVGEGT. The CDR3 loop is CASSFGGAKNIQYF.